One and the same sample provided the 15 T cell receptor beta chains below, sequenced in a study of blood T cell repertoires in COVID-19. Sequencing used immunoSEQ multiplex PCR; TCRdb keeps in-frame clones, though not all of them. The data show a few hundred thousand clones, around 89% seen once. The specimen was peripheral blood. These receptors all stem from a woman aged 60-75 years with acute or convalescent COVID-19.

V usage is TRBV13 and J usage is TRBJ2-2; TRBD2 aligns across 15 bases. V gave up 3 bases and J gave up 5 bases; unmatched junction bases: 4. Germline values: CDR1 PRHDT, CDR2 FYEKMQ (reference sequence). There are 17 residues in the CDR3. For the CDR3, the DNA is TGTGCCAGCAGCTTTCTTGGACTAGCGGGAGGGACCGGGGAGCTGTTTTTT. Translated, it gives CASSFLGLAGGTGELFF.

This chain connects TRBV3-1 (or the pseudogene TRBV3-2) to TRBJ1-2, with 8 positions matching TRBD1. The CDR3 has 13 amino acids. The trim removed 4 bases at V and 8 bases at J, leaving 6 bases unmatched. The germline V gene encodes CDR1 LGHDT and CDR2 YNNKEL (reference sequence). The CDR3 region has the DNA TGTGCCAGCAGCCCCGGACAGGGCAAGGGCTACACCTTC. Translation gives CASSPGQGKGYTF.

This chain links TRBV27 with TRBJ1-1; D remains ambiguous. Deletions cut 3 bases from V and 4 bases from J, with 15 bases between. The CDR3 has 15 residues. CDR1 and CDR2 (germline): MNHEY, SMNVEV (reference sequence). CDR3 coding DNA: TGTGCCAGCAGTTTTGGAAGACAAAGGTTCACTGAAGCTTTCTTT. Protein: CASSFGRQRFTEAFF.

The CDR3 spells CASSTGGGAGYTF. The DNA for the CDR3 is TGTGCCAGCAGCACAGGCGGCGGGGCTGGCTACACCTTC. The rearrangement joins TRBV9 to TRBJ1-2; D might be TRBD1 (5 bases). This CDR3 region has 13 residues. V was pared by 4 bases and J by 7 bases, with 14 bases between. The V gene's germline CDR1 is SGDLS and CDR2 YYNGEE.

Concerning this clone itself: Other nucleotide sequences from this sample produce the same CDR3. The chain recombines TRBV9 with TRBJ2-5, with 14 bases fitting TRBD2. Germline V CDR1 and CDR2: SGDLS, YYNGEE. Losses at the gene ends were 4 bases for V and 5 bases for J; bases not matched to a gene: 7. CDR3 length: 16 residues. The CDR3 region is CASSLGLAGGRETQYF. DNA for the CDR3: TGTGCCAGCAGCCTTGGACTAGCGGGAGGTAGGGAGACCCAGTACTTC.

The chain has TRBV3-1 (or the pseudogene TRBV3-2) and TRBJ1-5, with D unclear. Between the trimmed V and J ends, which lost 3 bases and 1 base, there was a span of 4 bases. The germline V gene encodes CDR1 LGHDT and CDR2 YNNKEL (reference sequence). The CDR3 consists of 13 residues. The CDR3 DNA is TGTGCCAGCAGCCATCAGAGCAATCAGCCCCAGCATTTT. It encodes CASSHQSNQPQHF.

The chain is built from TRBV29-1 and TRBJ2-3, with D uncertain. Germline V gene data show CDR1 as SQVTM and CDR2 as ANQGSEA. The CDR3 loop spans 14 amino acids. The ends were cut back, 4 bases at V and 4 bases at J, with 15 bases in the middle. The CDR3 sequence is CSVGGAGGADTQYF. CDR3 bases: TGCAGCGTTGGAGGCGCCGGTGGTGCAGATACGCAGTATTTT.

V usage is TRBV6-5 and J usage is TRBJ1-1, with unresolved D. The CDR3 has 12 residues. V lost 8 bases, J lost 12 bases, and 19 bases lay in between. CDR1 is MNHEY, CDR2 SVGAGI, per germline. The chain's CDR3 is CASSTPGSLTFF. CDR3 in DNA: TGTGCCAGCTCAACCCCTGGGAGTTTAACTTTCTTT.

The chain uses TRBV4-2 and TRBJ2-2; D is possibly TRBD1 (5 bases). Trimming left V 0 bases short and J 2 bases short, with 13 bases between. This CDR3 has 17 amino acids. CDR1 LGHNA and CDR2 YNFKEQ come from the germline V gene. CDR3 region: CASSQDPGSTNTGELFF. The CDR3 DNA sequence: TGTGCCAGCAGCCAAGATCCAGGGTCGACAAACACCGGGGAGCTGTTTTTT.

The CDR3 DNA sequence: TGCAGCGTTGAGGGCCCCGGGGGAGTGGTGGGAAACACCATATATTTT. Translated, it gives CSVEGPGGVVGNTIYF. The gene calls are TRBV29-1 and TRBJ1-3; D is possibly TRBD1 (5 bases). The CDR3 runs to 16 residues. The germline V and J ends were trimmed by 3 bases and 4 bases, with 19 bases remaining between them. CDR1 and CDR2 (germline): SQVTM, ANQGSEA.

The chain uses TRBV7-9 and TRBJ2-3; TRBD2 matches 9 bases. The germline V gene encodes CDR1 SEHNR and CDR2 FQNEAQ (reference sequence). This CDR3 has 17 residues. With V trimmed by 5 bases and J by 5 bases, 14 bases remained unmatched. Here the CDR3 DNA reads TGTGCCAGCAGCCTCCTGACTGGCGGGGGGGGTGGAGATACGCAGTATTTT. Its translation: CASSLLTGGGGGDTQYF.

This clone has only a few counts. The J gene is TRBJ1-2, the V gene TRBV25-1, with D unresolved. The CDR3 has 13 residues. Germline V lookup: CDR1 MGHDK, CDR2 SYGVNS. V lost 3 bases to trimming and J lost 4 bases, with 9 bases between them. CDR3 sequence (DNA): TGTGCCAGCAGTGATCCCAGTGCCTATGGCTACACCTTC. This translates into CASSDPSAYGYTF.

The CDR3, as DNA: TGTGCCACCAGCCCTCGCTCCTACTCCACAGATACGCAGTATTTT. Protein product: CATSPRSYSTDTQYF. The genes are TRBV15 and TRBJ2-3; D remains unclear. CDR3 length equals 15 residues. CDR1 and CDR2 (germline): LNHNV, YYDKDF (reference sequence). Trimming took off 5 bases at V and 2 bases at J, with 14 bases between the two ends.

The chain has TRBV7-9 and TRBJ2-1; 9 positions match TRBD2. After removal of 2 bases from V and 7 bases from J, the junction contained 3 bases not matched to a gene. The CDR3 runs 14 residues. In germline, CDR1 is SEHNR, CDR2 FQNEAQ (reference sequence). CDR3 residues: CASSLLAGSNEQFF. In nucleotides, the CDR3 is TGTGCCAGCAGCTTACTAGCGGGAAGTAATGAGCAGTTCTTC.

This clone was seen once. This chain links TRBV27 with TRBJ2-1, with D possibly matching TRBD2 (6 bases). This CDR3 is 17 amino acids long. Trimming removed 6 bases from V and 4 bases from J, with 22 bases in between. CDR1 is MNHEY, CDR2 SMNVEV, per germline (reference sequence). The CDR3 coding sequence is TGTGCCAGCAGGCCAACCACAGCGGGCGGAGGTTACAATGAGCAGTTCTTC. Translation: CASRPTTAGGGYNEQFF.